This T cell receptor beta chain appears in the sequencing data of a study of regulatory T cells in long-lasting Graves disease. CDR1 is MNHEY, CDR2 SVGEGT, per germline. The CDR3 is 11 residues long. Trimming left V 2 bases short and J 8 bases short, with 6 bases between. This clonotype was counted many times. Its antigen is not identified. Sample time point: persistent/refractory GD, antithyroid drugs over 5 years with positive TRAb. PBMC-extracted RNA yielded the TCR library. Patients met American Thyroid Association criteria for Graves' disease. Building the TCR beta libraries relied on iRepertoire HTBI primers, and CDR3 regions underwent Arm-PCR. MiXCR, applied by TCRdb to the multiplex PCR reads, yields one record per CDR3 protein. The sample lists about 460,000 distinct CDR3 sequences, around a fifth occurring once. General observations from the study: Reduced TCR diversity was observed in persistent Graves' patients versus newly diagnosed patients. Favoring TRBV28, TRBJ1-2 and TRBJ2-5 was a feature seen in persistent disease.

V is TRBV6-2 or TRBV6-3 and J is TRBJ1-1, with unresolved D. This receptor was taken from a female donor with Graves disease. This sample comprised peripheral blood mononuclear cells (PBMCs), obtained when the disease was refractory, from a patient treated with antithyroid drugs. CDR3 region: CASSYRGEAFF. The CDR3 DNA sequence: TGTGCCAGCAGTTACCGGGGAGAAGCTTTCTTT.